In its sample, the clone carrying this TCR beta chain was seen once. Its antigen is currently unknown. Profiled with immunoSEQ multiplex PCR; TCRdb holds only in-frame clones, not every one. The profile shows approximately 25,000 clones, approximately 91% of them singletons. The record originates from a study of OX40 agonist ivuxolimab in advanced cancers. Points from the study as a whole: Fewer expanded clones were found on average in CD4+ than in CD8+ T cells.

Germline V gene sequence: CDR1 SGHDT, CDR2 YYEEEE. The CDR3 is 17 amino acids. Unmatched junction bases numbered 15, after V lost 4 bases and J lost 3 bases. The input for sequencing was CD4+ or CD8+ T cells sorted from blood, taken in a trial of the OX40 agonist ivuxolimab. The gene calls are TRBV5-6 and TRBJ2-5, with 7 positions matching TRBD1. The TCR originated in an adult with an advanced solid tumor such as melanoma, head and neck, liver or kidney cancer. DNA of the CDR3: TGTGCCAGCAGCCGAAGGATAACCGGGACAGAGAAAGAGACCCAGTACTTC. Translating gives CASSRRITGTEKETQYF.